This TCR beta chain appears in the sequencing data of a study of T-cell reconstitution after alpha-beta-depleted transplantation in children. This clonotype has only a few counts. The library targeted TCRbeta and was prepared with unique molecular identifiers. MiXCR, run by TCRdb on the PCR reads, gives a single entry per CDR3 protein. Among over 550,000 distinct CDR3 sequences listed, 8% to 11% were seen once. Germline CDR1 and CDR2: KGHDR and SFDVKD. V was trimmed by 9 bases and J by 7 bases, leaving 21 bases between them. CDR3 size: 15 residues. The source of this sequence is a human donor who donated a stem cell graft to a child with acute myeloid leukemia. This chain links TRBV24-1 with TRBJ2-1; a weak D match, TRBD1 (5 bases). Sequencing used PBMCs from the stem cell graft donor, obtained from the stem cell graft. CDR3 DNA: TGTGCCACCGGGCCCGCGGCAGGGAATAGTAATGAGCAGTTCTTC. It codes for CATGPAAGNSNEQFF.